The T cell receptor (beta chain) described here comes from a study of PD-1 blockade in classical Hodgkin lymphoma. Each of the patients experienced relapse following autologous stem cell transplantation, and their brentuximab vedotin exposure differed. Comments on this clone: The antigen remains unidentified.

The study, taken as a whole, reports: The authors excluded patients who started nivolumab under 1 year after ASCT. CD4+ TCR diversity climbed significantly by C4D1, unlike CD8+ TCR diversity. In newly diagnosed patients, baseline TCR diversity was reportedly below that of healthy donors.

Here immunoSEQ multiplex PCR was the method, and the copy in TCRdb shows in-frame clones only, minus some. In the table there are roughly 60,000 clones, 85% to 90% of which are singletons. Between the trimmed V and J ends, which lost 4 bases and 0 bases, there was a span of 7 bases. The CDR3 contains 13 residues. Germline values: CDR1 LGHNT, CDR2 FRNRAP. The sample consisted of peripheral blood mononuclear cells (PBMCs), taken before the second cycle of nivolumab. The chain has TRBV12-5 and TRBJ2-7; no firm D call. The TCR sequence derives from a human donor with classical Hodgkin lymphoma. As DNA, the CDR3 is TGTGCTAGTGGTTCCCAGGACTCCTACGAGCAGTACTTC. Its protein is CASGSQDSYEQYF.